This entry is about one T cell receptor beta chain. This sample is part of a study of blood T cell repertoires in COVID-19. Using immunoSEQ multiplex PCR, the repertoire was profiled, and TCRdb retains in-frame clones only, with some absent. The repertoire holds 29,000 or so clones, with over 70% as singletons. The CDR3 sequence is 17 residues long. The germline gives CDR1 SGDLS, CDR2 YYNGEE. Unmatched junction bases numbered 9, after V lost 3 bases and J lost 3 bases. The gene calls are TRBV9 and TRBJ1-3; 10 positions agree with TRBD1. The TCR comes from a woman in her 70s with active or convalescent COVID-19. Input material: peripheral blood. The CDR3 is CASSGMTGGAGGNTIYF. DNA for the CDR3: TGTGCCAGCAGCGGGATGACAGGGGGCGCGGGTGGAAACACCATATATTTT.